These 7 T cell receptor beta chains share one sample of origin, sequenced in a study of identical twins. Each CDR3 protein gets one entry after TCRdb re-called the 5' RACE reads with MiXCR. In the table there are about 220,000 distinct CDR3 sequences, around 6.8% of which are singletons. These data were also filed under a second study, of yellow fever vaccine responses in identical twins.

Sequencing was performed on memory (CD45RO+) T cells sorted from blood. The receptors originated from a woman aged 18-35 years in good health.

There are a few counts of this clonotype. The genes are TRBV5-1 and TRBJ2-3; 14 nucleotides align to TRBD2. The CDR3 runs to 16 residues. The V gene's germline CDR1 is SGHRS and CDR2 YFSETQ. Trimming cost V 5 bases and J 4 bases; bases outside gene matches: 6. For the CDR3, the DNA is TGCGCCAGCAGTCTGACTAGCGGGGGGGCAGCAGATACGCAGTATTTT. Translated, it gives CASSLTSGGAADTQYF.

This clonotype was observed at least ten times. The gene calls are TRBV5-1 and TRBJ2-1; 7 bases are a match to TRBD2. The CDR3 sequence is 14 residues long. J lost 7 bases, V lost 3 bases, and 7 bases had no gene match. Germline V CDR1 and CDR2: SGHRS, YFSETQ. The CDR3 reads CASSSAGVPNEQFF. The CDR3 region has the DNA TGCGCCAGCAGCTCTGCGGGAGTCCCTAATGAGCAGTTCTTC.

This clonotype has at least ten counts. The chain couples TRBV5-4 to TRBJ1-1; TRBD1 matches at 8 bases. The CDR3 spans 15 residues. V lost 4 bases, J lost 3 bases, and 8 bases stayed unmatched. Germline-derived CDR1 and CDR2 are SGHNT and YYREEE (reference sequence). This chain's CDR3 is CASSPAPGQDTEAFF. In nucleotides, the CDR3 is TGTGCCAGCAGCCCTGCCCCGGGACAGGACACTGAAGCTTTCTTT.

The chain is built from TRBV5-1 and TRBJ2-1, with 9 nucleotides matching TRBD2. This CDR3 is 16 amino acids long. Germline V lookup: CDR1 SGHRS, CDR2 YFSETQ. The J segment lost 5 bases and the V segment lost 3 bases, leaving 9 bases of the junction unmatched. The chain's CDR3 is CASSSEALAGNNEQFF. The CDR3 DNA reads TGCGCCAGCAGCTCAGAAGCGCTAGCGGGGAACAATGAGCAGTTCTTC.

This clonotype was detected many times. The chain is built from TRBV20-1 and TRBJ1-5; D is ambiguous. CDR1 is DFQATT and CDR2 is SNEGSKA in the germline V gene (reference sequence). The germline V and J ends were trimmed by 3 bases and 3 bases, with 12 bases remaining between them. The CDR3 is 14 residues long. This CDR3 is CSAREGFPNQPQHF. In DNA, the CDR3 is TGCAGTGCTAGGGAGGGTTTCCCCAATCAGCCCCAGCATTTT.

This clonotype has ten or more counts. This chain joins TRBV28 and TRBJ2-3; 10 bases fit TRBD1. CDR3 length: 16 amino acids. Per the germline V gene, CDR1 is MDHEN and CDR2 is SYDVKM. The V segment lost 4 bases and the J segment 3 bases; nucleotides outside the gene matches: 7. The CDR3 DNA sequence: TGTGCCAGCAGTTCCGTACGGACAGGGGGGACAGATACGCAGTATTTT. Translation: CASSSVRTGGTDTQYF.

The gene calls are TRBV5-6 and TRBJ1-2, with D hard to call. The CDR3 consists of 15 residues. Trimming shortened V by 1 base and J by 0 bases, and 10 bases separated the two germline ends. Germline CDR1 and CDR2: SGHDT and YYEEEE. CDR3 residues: CASSLTVAANYGYTF. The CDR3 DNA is TGTGCCAGCAGCTTGACGGTTGCAGCTAACTATGGCTACACCTTC.